These 14 T cell receptor beta chains were all obtained from the same sample, sequenced in a study of T cell responses to AZD1222 COVID-19 vaccine. The repertoire was sequenced with immunoSEQ multiplex PCR; TCRdb's copy has only in-frame clones and lacks some. The table records about 140,000 clones, 92% of them present only once. The specimen was peripheral blood, collected 28 days after the second AZD1222 dose. The receptors were sampled from an adult who received the AZD1222 COVID-19 vaccine.

The chain recombines TRBV6-6 with TRBJ1-1; D is unresolved. Trimming shortened V by 8 bases and J by 1 base, and 5 bases separated the two germline ends. The CDR3 has 11 residues. CDR1 and CDR2 (germline): MNHNY, SVGAGI (reference sequence). The CDR3, as DNA: TGTGCCAGCGGGAGGAACACTGAAGCTTTCTTT. This translates into CASGRNTEAFF.

The CDR3 spells CASSPITGQFVSGANVLTF. DNA of the CDR3: TGTGCCAGCAGCCCCATTACCGGACAGTTTGTCTCTGGGGCCAACGTCCTGACTTTC. The rearrangement links TRBV11-2 to TRBJ2-6; a weak D match, TRBD1 (6 bases). Trimming removed 5 bases at V and 0 bases at J, with 20 bases between. There are 19 residues in the CDR3. The germline V gene encodes CDR1 SGHAT and CDR2 FQNNGV.

V and J are TRBV6-5 and TRBJ1-6, with TRBD1 as a possible D gene (5 bases). The CDR3 sequence is 14 residues long. Trimming stripped 5 bases from V and 5 bases from J, with 10 bases between. Germline lookup yields CDR1 MNHEY and CDR2 SVGAGI. The CDR3 nucleotides read TGTGCCAGCAGTCTGCGACAGAATAATTCACCCCTCCACTTT. It encodes CASSLRQNNSPLHF.

This chain connects TRBV7-2 to TRBJ1-2; D unclear. Trimming took off 3 bases at V and 6 bases at J, with 11 bases between the two ends. CDR1 and CDR2 from the germline V gene are SGHTA and FQGNSA. The CDR3 runs 13 residues. In DNA, the CDR3 is TGTGCCAGCAGCTTTGGGGTTGGTGATGGCTACACCTTC. It codes for CASSFGVGDGYTF.

This chain uses TRBV28 with TRBJ2-7, with D perhaps TRBD1 or TRBD2 (5 bases each). CDR1 is MDHEN and CDR2 is SYDVKM in the germline V gene. The length of the CDR3 is 13 residues. Trimming removed 8 bases at V and 3 bases at J, with 14 bases between. The CDR3 loop is CASARDGDYEQYF. The DNA for the CDR3 is TGTGCCAGCGCCCGGGACGGAGACTACGAGCAGTACTTC.

The J gene is TRBJ1-6, the V gene TRBV3-1 (or the pseudogene TRBV3-2); no reliable D call. Germline V gene lookup returns CDR1 LGHDT and CDR2 YNNKEL (reference sequence). V dropped 0 bases and J dropped 8 bases, with 17 bases sitting between them. This CDR3 has 17 amino acids. Written as DNA, the CDR3 is TGTGCCAGCAGCCAAGATCGGACCCGGGGTAGGCATTCACCCCTCCACTTT. It is translated as CASSQDRTRGRHSPLHF.

This sequence joins TRBV14 and TRBJ2-5; 9 bases are a match to TRBD1. With V trimmed by 4 bases and J by 1 base, 7 bases remained unmatched. The germline V gene encodes CDR1 SGHDN and CDR2 FVKESK. The CDR3 contains 16 residues. DNA for the CDR3: TGTGCCAGCAGCCCCCTAGGACAGGGGCTCCAAGAGACCCAGTACTTC. This codes for CASSPLGQGLQETQYF.

The rearrangement joins TRBV4-1 to TRBJ2-7, with D unresolved. The germline CDR1 and CDR2 sequences are MGHRA and YSYEKL. The V gene lost 0 bases and the J gene lost 5 bases, with 5 bases spanning the gap. This CDR3 region has 12 residues. In nucleotides, the CDR3 is TGCGCCAGCAGCCAAGAAGGGAACGAGCAGTACTTC. This encodes CASSQEGNEQYF.

The gene calls are TRBV7-2 and TRBJ2-5, with no clear D. Trimming pared 5 bases from V and 5 bases from J, leaving 6 bases between. The CDR3 loop spans 11 amino acids. CDR1 and CDR2 (germline): SGHTA, FQGNSA. This chain's CDR3 is CASSLKETQYF. CDR3 nucleotide sequence: TGTGCCAGCAGCCTTAAGGAGACCCAGTACTTC.

V and J are TRBV7-8 and TRBJ2-1, with D unresolved. From germline, CDR1 is SGHVS and CDR2 FQNEAQ. The germline V and J ends were trimmed by 5 bases and 9 bases, with 8 bases remaining between them. The CDR3 is 11 amino acids. CDR3 in DNA: TGTGCCAGCAGCCACGAAAGTGAGCAGTTCTTC. Translated, it gives CASSHESEQFF.

This chain joins TRBV5-5 and TRBJ2-1; the D gene is possibly TRBD2 (6 bases). The V end lost 4 bases, the J end lost 14 bases, and 19 bases lay between the germline ends. Germline assignment: CDR1 SGHKS and CDR2 YYEKEE (reference sequence). The length of the CDR3 is 13 residues. The CDR3 region is CASSTASEGREFF. The CDR3 coding sequence is TGTGCCAGCAGCACCGCTAGCGAGGGGCGGGAGTTCTTC.

The chain has TRBV28 and TRBJ1-2; D is ambiguous. The germline gives CDR1 MDHEN, CDR2 SYDVKM. Trimming took 7 bases from V and 3 from J, leaving 15 bases between them. This CDR3 region has 14 residues. The CDR3 loop is CASTYGVSYYGYTF. Written as DNA, the CDR3 is TGTGCCAGCACCTATGGGGTCTCCTACTATGGCTACACCTTC.

The chain recombines TRBV19 with TRBJ1-5, with D possibly TRBD1 on 6 matching bases. From germline, CDR1 is LNHDA and CDR2 SQIVND (reference sequence). The V and J ends lost 1 base and 2 bases respectively, with 12 bases between them. The CDR3 totals 16 residues. The CDR3 bases are TGTGCCAGTAGTATAGCCCATGCAGGGGGCAATCAGCCCCAGCATTTT. Residues: CASSIAHAGGNQPQHF.

This chain uses TRBV7-8 with TRBJ2-2; the D is unclear. This CDR3 region has 13 residues. Germline V lookup: CDR1 SGHVS, CDR2 FQNEAQ. Trimming shortened V by 3 bases and J by 5 bases, and 7 bases separated the two germline ends. This CDR3 reads CASSFVQTGELFF. CDR3 coding DNA: TGTGCCAGCAGCTTTGTGCAGACCGGGGAGCTGTTTTTT.